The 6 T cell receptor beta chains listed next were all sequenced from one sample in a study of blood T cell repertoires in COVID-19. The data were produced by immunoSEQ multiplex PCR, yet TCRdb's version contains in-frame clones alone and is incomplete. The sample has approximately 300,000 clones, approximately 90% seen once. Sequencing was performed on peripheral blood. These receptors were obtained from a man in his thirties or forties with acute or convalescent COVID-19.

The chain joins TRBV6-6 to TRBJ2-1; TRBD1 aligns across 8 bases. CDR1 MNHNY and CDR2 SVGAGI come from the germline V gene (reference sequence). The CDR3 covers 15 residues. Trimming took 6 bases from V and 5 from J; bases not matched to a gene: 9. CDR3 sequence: CASRPQGAGDNEQFF. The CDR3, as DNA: TGTGCCAGCAGGCCTCAGGGGGCGGGCGACAATGAGCAGTTCTTC.

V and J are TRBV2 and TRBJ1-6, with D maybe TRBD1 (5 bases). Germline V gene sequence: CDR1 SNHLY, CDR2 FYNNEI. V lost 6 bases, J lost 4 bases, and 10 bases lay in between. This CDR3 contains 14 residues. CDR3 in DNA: TGTGCCAGCAGGCCAGGGATATATAATTCACCCCTCCACTTT. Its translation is CASRPGIYNSPLHF.

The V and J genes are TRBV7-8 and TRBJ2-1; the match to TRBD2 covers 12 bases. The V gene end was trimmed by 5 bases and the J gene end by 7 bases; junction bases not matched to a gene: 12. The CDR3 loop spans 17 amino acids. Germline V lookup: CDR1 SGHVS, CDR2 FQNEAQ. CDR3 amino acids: CASSLIPSGGGRNEQFF. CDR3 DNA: TGTGCCAGCAGCCTCATCCCTAGCGGGGGGGGAAGGAATGAGCAGTTCTTC.

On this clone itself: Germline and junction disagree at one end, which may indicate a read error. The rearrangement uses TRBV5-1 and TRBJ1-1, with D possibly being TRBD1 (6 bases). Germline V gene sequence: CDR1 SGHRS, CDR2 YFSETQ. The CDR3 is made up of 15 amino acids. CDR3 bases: TGCGCCAGCAACCCGGGGGGGCAGGGAGTCGGCGCGTTGAGTTTT. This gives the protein CASNPGGQGVGALSF.

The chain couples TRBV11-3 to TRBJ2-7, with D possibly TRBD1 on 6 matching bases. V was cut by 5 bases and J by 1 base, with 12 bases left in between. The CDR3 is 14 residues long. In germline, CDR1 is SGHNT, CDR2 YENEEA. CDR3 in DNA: TGTGCCAGCAGCCAGAACAGGGAGTCCTACGAGCAGTACTTC. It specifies CASSQNRESYEQYF.

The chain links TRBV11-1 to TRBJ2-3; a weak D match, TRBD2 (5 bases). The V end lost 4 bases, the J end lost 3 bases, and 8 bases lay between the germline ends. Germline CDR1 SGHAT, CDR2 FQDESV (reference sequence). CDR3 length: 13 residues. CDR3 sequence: CASSSRTTDTQYF. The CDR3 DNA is TGTGCCAGCAGCTCGAGGACTACAGATACGCAGTATTTT.